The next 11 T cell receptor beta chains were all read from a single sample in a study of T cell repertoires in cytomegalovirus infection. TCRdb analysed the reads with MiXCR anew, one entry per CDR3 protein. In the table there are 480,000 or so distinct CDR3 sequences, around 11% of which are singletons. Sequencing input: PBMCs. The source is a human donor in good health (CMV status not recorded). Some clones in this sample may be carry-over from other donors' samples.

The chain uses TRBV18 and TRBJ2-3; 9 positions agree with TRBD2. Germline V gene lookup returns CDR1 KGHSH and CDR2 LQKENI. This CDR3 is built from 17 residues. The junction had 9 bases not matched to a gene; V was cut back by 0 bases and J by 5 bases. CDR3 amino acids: CASSPPASGIGGDTQYF. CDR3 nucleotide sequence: TGTGCCAGCTCACCACCGGCTAGCGGGATAGGTGGAGATACGCAGTATTTT. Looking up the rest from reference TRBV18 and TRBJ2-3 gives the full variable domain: NAGVMQNPRHLVRRRGQEARLRCSPMKGHSHVYWYRQLPEEGLKFMVYLQKENIIDESGMPKERFSAEFPKEGPSILRIQQVVRGDSAAYFCASSPPASGIGGDTQYFGPGTRLTVL.

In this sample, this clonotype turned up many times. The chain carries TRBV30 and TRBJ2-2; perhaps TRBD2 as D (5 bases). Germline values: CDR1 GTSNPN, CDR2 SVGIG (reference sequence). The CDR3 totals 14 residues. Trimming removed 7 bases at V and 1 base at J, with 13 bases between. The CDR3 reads CAYAGEGNTGELFF. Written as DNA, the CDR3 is TGTGCCTACGCAGGAGAGGGGAACACCGGGGAGCTGTTTTTT.

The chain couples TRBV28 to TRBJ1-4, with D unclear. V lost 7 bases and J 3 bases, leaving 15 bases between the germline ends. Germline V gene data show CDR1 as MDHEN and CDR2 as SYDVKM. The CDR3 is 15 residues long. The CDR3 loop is CASKATAAANEKLFF. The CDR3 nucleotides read TGTGCCAGCAAGGCTACTGCGGCGGCTAATGAAAAACTGTTTTTT.

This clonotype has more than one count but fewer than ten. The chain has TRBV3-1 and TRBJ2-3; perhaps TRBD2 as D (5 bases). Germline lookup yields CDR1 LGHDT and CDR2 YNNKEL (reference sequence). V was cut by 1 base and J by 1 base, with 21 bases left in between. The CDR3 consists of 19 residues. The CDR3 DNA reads TGTGCCAGCAGCCAAGGGAGGTTCCCCGGGTTCACCCGCACAGATACGCAGTATTTT. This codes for CASSQGRFPGFTRTDTQYF.

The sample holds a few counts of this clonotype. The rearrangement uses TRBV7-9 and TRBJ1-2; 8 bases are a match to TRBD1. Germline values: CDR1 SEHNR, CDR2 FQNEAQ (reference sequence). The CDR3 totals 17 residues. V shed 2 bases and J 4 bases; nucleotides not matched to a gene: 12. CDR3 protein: CASSLWTGTGESYGYTF. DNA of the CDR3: TGTGCCAGCAGCTTATGGACCGGGACAGGTGAATCCTATGGCTACACCTTC.

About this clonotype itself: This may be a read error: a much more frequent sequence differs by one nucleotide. As DNA, the CDR3 is TGTGCCAACAAGCGGGACAGGGCTTCACCCCTCCACTTT. Encoded protein: CANKRDRASPLHF. The chain employs TRBV6-5 and TRBJ1-6; 9 bases map to TRBD1. Germline V gene sequence: CDR1 MNHEY, CDR2 SVGAGI. J gave up 9 bases and V 10 bases, and 7 bases lay outside the gene matches. There are 13 residues in the CDR3.

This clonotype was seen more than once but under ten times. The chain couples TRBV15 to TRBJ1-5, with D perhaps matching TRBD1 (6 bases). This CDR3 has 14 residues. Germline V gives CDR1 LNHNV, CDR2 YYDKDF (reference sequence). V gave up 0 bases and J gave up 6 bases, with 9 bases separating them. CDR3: CATSRDRGLQPQHF. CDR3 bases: TGTGCCACCAGCAGAGATCGGGGGCTTCAGCCCCAGCATTTT.

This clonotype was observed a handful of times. CDR3 protein: CSVPGGQPQHF. The CDR3, as DNA: TGCAGCGTTCCCGGGGGGCAGCCCCAGCATTTT. V gene TRBV29-1 combines with J gene TRBJ1-5, with D perhaps TRBD1 (5 bases). CDR1 and CDR2 (germline): SQVTM, ANQGSEA. The length of the CDR3 is 11 residues. V shed 5 bases and J shed 7 bases, with 9 bases lying between them.

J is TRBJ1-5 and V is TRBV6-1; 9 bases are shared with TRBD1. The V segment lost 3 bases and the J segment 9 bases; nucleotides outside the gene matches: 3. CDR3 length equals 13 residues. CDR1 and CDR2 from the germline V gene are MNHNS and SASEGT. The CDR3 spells CASSEGQGGPQHF. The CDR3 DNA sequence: TGTGCCAGCAGTGAGGGACAGGGAGGGCCCCAGCATTTT.

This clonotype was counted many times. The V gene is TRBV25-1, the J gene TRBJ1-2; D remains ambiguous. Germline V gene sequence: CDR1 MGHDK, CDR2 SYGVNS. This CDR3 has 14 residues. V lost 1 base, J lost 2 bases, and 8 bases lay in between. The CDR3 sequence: CASSEFKGNYGYTF. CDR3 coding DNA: TGTGCCAGCAGTGAATTTAAAGGCAACTATGGCTACACCTTC.

The CDR3 DNA follows: TGTGCCACCAGTGAAGCGGCCGGGGAGCTGTTTTTT. This translates into CATSEAAGELFF. V usage is TRBV24-1 and J usage is TRBJ2-2, with a weak D call TRBD2 (5 bases). The CDR3 extends over 12 amino acids. Trimming pared 4 bases from V and 6 bases from J, leaving 5 bases between. Germline V gives CDR1 KGHDR, CDR2 SFDVKD.